This T cell receptor (beta chain) was documented in a study of blood T cell repertoires in COVID-19. Turning to the study itself: Italy, Spain and the United States were the sources of the convalescent and acute COVID-19 samples. Nucleic acid was either cDNA or gDNA, and it came from T cells, B-cell-depleted T cells, or PBMCs.

Produced via immunoSEQ multiplex PCR; TCRdb's table is partial and in-frame only. The table records a few hundred thousand clones, around nine tenths of them present only once. The V gene's germline CDR1 is SEHNR and CDR2 FQNEAQ (reference sequence). V lost 1 base and J lost 3, with 12 bases in between. The length of the CDR3 is 15 residues. Individuals aged roughly 18 to 95 years were recruited from some 26 US areas. Participant-reported clinical history was the basis for cohort assignment. The chain carries TRBV7-9 and TRBJ1-2; weak D call: TRBD1 (5 bases). The clonotype originates from a woman between 35 and 50 years old who had recovered from COVID-19. Sequencing input: PBMCs or T cells enriched from blood (not recorded which). CDR3 in DNA: TGTGCCAGCAGCTTAGGATCAGGGCATCACTATGGCTACACCTTC. Protein sequence: CASSLGSGHHYGYTF.